This entry describes one T cell receptor beta chain. Its antigen remains unidentified. V lost 1 base to trimming and J lost 1 base; unmatched junction nucleotides: 5. Germline lookup yields CDR1 LGHNA and CDR2 YNFKEQ. The CDR3 covers 16 residues. The data stem from a study of cytomegalovirus exposure and HLA in healthy donors. Regarding the study as a whole: A few V segments could not be told apart, such as TRBV6-2 and TRBV6-3, and were left out.

The PCR was carried out with 60 Vbeta primers and 13 Jbeta primers. Assay: immunoSEQ multiplex PCR; the TCRdb copy retains only in-frame clones and omits some. The table lists 65,000 to 85,000 clones, with approximately 1.4% in the top ten. The chain joins TRBV4-2 to TRBJ2-3, with TRBD2 matching 7 bases. Sequencing input: PBMCs. This clonotype was sampled from a woman aged 55-70 years in good health and CMV-seronegative. CDR3 loop: CASSQAAGEGTDTQYF. In DNA, the CDR3 is TGTGCCAGCAGCCAAGCGGCGGGAGAGGGCACAGATACGCAGTATTTT.